The source of this T cell receptor beta chain is a study of T-cell memory formation after mild COVID-19. In the study overall: Largely, TCR clusters stayed within a single donor.

V was pared by 0 bases and J by 4 bases, with 15 bases between. This CDR3 is 16 amino acids long. From germline, CDR1 is ENHRY and CDR2 SYGVKD. Study-wide findings and caveats: Pre-infection memory already had some responding clones, implying cross-reactive memory joined. Balance between CD4 and CD8 was seen in clones contracting day 15 to 85, and a CD4+ lean was seen in later expanders.

TCRdb analysed the 5' RACE reads with MiXCR anew, one entry per CDR3 protein. The sample holds hundreds of thousands of distinct CDR3 sequences, about 15% seen once. Points on this clonotype: The antigen is not known.

V is TRBV10-3 and J is TRBJ1-2; D remains unclear. This TCR derives from a man in his late teens or twenties who had mild COVID-19 (a few samples of this study predate the infection). Cell type and time point are not known. Sequenced material: PBMCs or a T cell subset sorted from them (not recorded which). CDR3 region: CAISESASTAVYGYTF. The CDR3 DNA reads as TGTGCCATCAGTGAGTCGGCTTCGACTGCGGTCTATGGCTACACCTTC.